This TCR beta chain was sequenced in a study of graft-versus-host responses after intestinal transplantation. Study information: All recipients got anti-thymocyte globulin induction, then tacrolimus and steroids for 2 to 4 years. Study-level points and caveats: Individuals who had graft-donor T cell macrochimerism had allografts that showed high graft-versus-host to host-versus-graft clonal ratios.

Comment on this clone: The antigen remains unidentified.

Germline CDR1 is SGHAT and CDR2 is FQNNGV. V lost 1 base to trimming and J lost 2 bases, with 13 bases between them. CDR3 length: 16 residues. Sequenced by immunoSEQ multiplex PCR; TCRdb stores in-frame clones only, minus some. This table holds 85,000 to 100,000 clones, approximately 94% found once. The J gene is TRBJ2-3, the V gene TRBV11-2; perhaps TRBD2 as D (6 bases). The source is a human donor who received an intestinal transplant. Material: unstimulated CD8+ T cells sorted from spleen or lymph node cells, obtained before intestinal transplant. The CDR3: CASSLGDRGFTDTQYF. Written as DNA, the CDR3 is TGTGCCAGCAGCTTAGGAGACCGGGGGTTCACAGATACGCAGTATTTT.